This T cell receptor beta chain was sequenced during a study of cytomegalovirus exposure and HLA in healthy donors. Germline V gives CDR1 MGHRA, CDR2 YSYEKL. The V gene end was trimmed by 0 bases and the J gene end by 4 bases; junction bases not matched to a gene: 4. The CDR3 totals 17 residues. PCR was performed using 60 Vbeta and 13 Jbeta primers. Here immunoSEQ multiplex PCR was the method, and the copy in TCRdb shows in-frame clones only, minus some. The data show 60,000 to 70,000 clones, with roughly 78% seen just once and about 4.5% held by the top ten. This sequence joins TRBV4-1 and TRBJ2-3, with 13 bases matching TRBD2. The receptor was derived from a woman aged 25-40 years in good health and CMV-seronegative. The specimen sequenced was PBMCs. In nucleotides, the CDR3 is TGCGCCAGCAGCCAAGAGTTACTAGCGGGAGGGTCAGATACGCAGTATTTT. Translating it yields CASSQELLAGGSDTQYF.